Listed below are T cell receptor beta chains from one sample, sequenced in a study of blood T cells in healthy people across ages. A single record per CDR3 protein comes from TCRdb applying MiXCR to the 5' RACE reads. This sample has about 670,000 distinct CDR3 sequences; roughly 43% occur once, and the top ten carry 25% to 35%. Sequencing was carried out using blood. These receptors originate from a man older than 75 in good health. Both conserved end residues are part of each CDR3. The D gene is left open where the match is weak.

D gene	V gene	J gene	CDR3 protein
TRBD1	TRBV6-2/TRBV6-3	TRBJ2-7	CASRRTGPPYEQYF
TRBD1	TRBV2	TRBJ1-6	CASSRRTGAGSPLHF
TRBD1	TRBV6-5	TRBJ2-6	CASAGTGGAGANVLTF
TRBD2	TRBV28	TRBJ2-2	CASKLRGLAGPNTGELFF
-	TRBV20-1	TRBJ2-3	CSVLQNTDTQYF
TRBD2	TRBV28	TRBJ2-5	CASSFTGLAGEETQYF
-	TRBV27	TRBJ2-3	CASRGLTGAGFALTDTQYF
-	TRBV7-6	TRBJ2-5	CASSFRLGQETQYF
TRBD2	TRBV10-3	TRBJ2-1	CAISEVAGGTQEQFF
-	TRBV24-1	TRBJ2-5	CATSDFGRGTINEQYF
-	TRBV29-1	TRBJ1-1	CSVERVTEAFF
TRBD2	TRBV10-2	TRBJ2-7	CASMELAGEVIYEQYF
TRBD2	TRBV18	TRBJ2-1	CASSPRREAYNEQFF
TRBD1	TRBV5-1	TRBJ2-1	CASSLSGQGYNEQFF
TRBD2	TRBV28	TRBJ2-1	CASTRTSIHEQFF
TRBD1	TRBV4-2	TRBJ2-5	CASSQETGAAQETQYF
TRBD1	TRBV5-1	TRBJ1-2	CASRTDRDAYGYTF
TRBD1	TRBV28	TRBJ2-3	CASSFGQGGTDTQYF
TRBD2	TRBV11-2	TRBJ2-3	CASSISGGYTDTQYF
-	TRBV7-9	TRBJ2-4	CASSFDSLAKNIQYF
-	TRBV5-5	TRBJ2-6	CASSPPGDLWTGANVLTF
-	TRBV7-2	TRBJ2-7	CPSSLAQTSSYEQYF
-	TRBV4-1	TRBJ1-2	CASSPGGRGNYGYTF
TRBD1	TRBV20-1	TRBJ1-2	CSARETGQSLRNHGYTF
-	TRBV9	TRBJ2-1	CASSVTPAGGYGSEQFF
-	TRBV7-2	TRBJ2-7	CASSQGVGQTTDEQYF
-	TRBV5-1	TRBJ2-3	CASSLNGQGTQYF
TRBD2	TRBV6-1	TRBJ2-1	CASSTVGRARAEQFF
TRBD2	TRBV7-2	-	CASSLFSSGGGYQETQFF
TRBD2	TRBV7-2	TRBJ2-3	CASSPLAEPTDTQYF
-	TRBV28	TRBJ2-1	CASILSGQHNEQFF
TRBD2	TRBV7-2	TRBJ2-3	CASTFGTNGGAFTDTQYF
-	TRBV28	TRBJ2-7	CASRTGLTTYEQYF